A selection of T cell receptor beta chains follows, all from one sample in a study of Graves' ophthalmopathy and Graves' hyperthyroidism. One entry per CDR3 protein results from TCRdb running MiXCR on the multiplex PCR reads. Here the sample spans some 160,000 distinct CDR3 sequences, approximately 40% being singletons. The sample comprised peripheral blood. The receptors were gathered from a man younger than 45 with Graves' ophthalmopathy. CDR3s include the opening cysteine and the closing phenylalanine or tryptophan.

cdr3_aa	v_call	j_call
CASSYPRGQVNTGELFF	TRBV28	TRBJ2-2
CASSSPDSTEAFF	TRBV11-3	TRBJ1-1
CASSPLTEAFF	TRBV18	TRBJ1-1
CASSQKNGGGPTYEQYF	TRBV4-2	TRBJ2-7
CASNFQGIHEQYF	TRBV6-2/TRBV6-3	TRBJ2-7
CASGPSNTGELFF	TRBV12-5	TRBJ2-2
CASSLSGSNTEAFF	TRBV7-3	TRBJ1-1
CASSPQTANYGYTF	TRBV7-8	TRBJ1-2
CAWSRSGENYGYTF	TRBV30	TRBJ1-2
CASSITQAYEQYF	TRBV18	TRBJ2-7
CASSYTGQPNTEAFF	TRBV6-2/TRBV6-3	TRBJ1-1
CASSPSGLGYEQYF	TRBV13	TRBJ2-7
CAWISRFLNTEAFF	TRBV30	TRBJ1-1
CASSSTTQAYF	TRBV6-5	TRBJ2-7
CSARESYQPPYEQYF	TRBV20-1	TRBJ2-7
CASSLTVGIPETQYF	TRBV6-5	TRBJ2-5
CASSSPANQPQHF	TRBV28	TRBJ1-5
CASSPDRNTGELFF	TRBV4-3	TRBJ2-2
CASSRGIRGYGYTF	TRBV12-3/TRBV12-4	TRBJ1-2
CASSQSVDSYEQYF	TRBV7-8	TRBJ2-7
CASSQSLLGANVLTF	TRBV7-8	TRBJ2-6
CASSFLGQEAFF	TRBV6-5	TRBJ1-1
CASSFVDGTGREQYF	TRBV7-3	TRBJ2-7
CAWSVRSYTENEQYF	TRBV30	TRBJ2-7
CASKREVNTEAFF	TRBV12-3/TRBV12-4	TRBJ1-1
CASSPQGNQPQHF	TRBV6-5	TRBJ1-5
CASSNKQGEVYGYTF	TRBV6-1	TRBJ1-2
CASSGGRGKNTEAFF	TRBV6-1	TRBJ1-1
CASSNLAWETQYF	TRBV28	TRBJ2-5
CAISGTDQETQYF	TRBV10-3	TRBJ2-5
CASSLRLWAYEQYF	TRBV28	TRBJ2-7
CASSHDRDRDGEQYF	TRBV4-3	TRBJ2-7
CASSIGAGPYYEQYF	TRBV11-2	TRBJ2-7
CASSYGTDWSTEAFF	TRBV6-5	TRBJ1-1
CASSPQGASYEQYF	TRBV12-3/TRBV12-4	TRBJ2-7
CASTGTNRYEQYF	TRBV19	TRBJ2-7
CASTPLYGYTF	TRBV12-3/TRBV12-4	TRBJ1-2
CSASPSGYEQYF	TRBV20-1	TRBJ2-7
CAISERTPSSNQPQHF	TRBV10-3	TRBJ1-5
CAWSTTVNQPQHF	TRBV30	TRBJ1-5
CASSRGQGPYGYTF	TRBV27	TRBJ1-2
CAISLRENDQPQHF	TRBV10-3	TRBJ1-5
CSARVLGHLYGYTF	TRBV20-1	TRBJ1-2
CASSPDSGRNYEQYF	TRBV7-2	TRBJ2-7
CSARVWDRKETQYF	TRBV20-1	TRBJ2-5